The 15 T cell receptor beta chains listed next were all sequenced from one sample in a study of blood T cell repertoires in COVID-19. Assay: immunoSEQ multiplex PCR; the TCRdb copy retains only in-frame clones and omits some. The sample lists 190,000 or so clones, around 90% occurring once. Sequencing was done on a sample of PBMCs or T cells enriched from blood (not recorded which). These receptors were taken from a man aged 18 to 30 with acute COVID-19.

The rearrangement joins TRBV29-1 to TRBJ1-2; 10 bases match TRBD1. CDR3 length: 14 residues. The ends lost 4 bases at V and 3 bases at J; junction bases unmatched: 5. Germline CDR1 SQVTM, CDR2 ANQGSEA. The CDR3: CSVVFGTGDYGYTF. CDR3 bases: TGCAGCGTTGTTTTCGGGACAGGGGACTATGGCTACACCTTC.

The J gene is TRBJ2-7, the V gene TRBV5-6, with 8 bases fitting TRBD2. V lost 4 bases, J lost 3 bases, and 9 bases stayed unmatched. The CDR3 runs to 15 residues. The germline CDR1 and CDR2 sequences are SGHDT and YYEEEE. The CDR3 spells CASSGSSGHHYEQYF. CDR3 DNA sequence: TGTGCCAGCAGCGGGTCTAGCGGGCACCACTACGAGCAGTACTTC.

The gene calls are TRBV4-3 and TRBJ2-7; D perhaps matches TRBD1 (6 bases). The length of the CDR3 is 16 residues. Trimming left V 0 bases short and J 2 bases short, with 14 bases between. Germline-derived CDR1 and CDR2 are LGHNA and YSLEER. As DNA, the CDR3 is TGCGCCAGCAGCCAAGACGCGACAGGTGTCACCTACGAGCAGTACTTC. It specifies CASSQDATGVTYEQYF.

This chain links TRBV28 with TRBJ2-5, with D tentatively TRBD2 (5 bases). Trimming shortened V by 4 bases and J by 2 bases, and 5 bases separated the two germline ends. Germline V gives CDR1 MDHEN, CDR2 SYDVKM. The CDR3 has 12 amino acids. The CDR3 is CASSSGQETQYF. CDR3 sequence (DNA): TGTGCCAGCAGTTCGGGGCAAGAGACCCAGTACTTC.

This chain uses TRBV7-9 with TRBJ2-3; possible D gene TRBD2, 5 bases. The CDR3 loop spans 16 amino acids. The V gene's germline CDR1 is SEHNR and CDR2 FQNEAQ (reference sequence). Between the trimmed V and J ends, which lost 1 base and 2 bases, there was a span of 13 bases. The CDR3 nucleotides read TGTGCCAGCAGCTTAGAACTAGGACTCCTCACAGATACGCAGTATTTT. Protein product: CASSLELGLLTDTQYF.

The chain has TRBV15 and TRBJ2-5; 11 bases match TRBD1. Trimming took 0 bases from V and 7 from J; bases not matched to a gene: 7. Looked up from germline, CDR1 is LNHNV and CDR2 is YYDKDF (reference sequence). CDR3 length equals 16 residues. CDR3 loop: CATSRDSGQGAWTQYF. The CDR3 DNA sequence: TGTGCCACCAGCAGAGATTCAGGACAGGGGGCATGGACCCAGTACTTC.

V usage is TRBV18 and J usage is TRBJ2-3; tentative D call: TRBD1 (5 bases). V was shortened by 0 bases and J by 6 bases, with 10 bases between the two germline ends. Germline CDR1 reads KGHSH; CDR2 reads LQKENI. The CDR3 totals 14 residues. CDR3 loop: CASSPPTALDTQYF. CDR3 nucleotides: TGTGCCAGCTCACCACCGACAGCCTTGGATACGCAGTATTTT.

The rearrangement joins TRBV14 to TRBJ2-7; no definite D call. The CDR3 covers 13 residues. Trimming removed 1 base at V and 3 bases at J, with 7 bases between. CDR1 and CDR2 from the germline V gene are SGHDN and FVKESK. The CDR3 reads CASSQALNYEQYF. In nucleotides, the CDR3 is TGTGCCAGCAGCCAAGCACTTAACTACGAGCAGTACTTC.

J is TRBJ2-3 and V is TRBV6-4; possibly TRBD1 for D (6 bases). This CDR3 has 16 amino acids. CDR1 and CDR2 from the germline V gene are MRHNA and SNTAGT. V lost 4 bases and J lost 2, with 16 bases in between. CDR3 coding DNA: TGTGCCAGCAGTGCGGAGCCGGACAGCCTCACAGATACGCAGTATTTT. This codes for CASSAEPDSLTDTQYF.

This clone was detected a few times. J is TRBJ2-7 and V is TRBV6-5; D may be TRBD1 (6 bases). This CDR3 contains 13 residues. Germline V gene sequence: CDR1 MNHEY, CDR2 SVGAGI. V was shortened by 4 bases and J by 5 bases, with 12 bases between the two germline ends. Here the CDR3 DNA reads TGTGCCAGCAGTTTCGCAGGGGAAGACGAGCAGTACTTC. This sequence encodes CASSFAGEDEQYF.

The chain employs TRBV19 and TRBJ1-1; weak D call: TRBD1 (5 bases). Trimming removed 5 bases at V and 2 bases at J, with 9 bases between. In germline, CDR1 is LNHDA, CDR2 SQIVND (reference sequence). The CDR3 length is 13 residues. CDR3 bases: TGTGCCAGTAGTGGGGCGGCTAACACTGAAGCTTTCTTT. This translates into CASSGAANTEAFF.

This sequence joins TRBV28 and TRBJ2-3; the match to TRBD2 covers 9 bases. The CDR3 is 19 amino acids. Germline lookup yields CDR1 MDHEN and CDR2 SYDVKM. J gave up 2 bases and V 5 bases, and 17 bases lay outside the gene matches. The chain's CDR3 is CASSPMGTLRTSVTDTQYF. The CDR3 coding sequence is TGTGCCAGCAGTCCGATGGGCACATTAAGGACTAGCGTCACAGATACGCAGTATTTT.

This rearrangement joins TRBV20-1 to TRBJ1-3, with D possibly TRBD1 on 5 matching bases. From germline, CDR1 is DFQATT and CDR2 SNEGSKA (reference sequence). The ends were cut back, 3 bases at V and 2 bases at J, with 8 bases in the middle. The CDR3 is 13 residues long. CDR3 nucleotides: TGCAGTGCTAGTGGGGGGGCTGGAAACACCATATATTTT. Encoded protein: CSASGGAGNTIYF.

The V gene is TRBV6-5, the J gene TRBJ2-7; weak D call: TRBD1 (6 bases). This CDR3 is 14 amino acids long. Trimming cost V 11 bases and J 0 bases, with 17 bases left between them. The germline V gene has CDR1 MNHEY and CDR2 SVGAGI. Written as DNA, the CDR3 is TGTGCCGCGCTCAGGGACACTAGCTCCTACGAGCAGTACTTC. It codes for CAALRDTSSYEQYF.

The CDR3 DNA follows: TGCGCCAGCAGCCAAGAATTAGCGCCTCGAGAGACCCAGTACTTC. Translation: CASSQELAPRETQYF. V is TRBV4-1 and J is TRBJ2-5; tentative D call: TRBD2 (5 bases). Germline V gene sequence: CDR1 MGHRA, CDR2 YSYEKL. Trimming removed 0 bases from V and 4 bases from J, with 12 bases in between. The length of the CDR3 is 15 residues.